This T cell receptor (beta chain) was identified in a study of regulatory T cells in long-lasting Graves disease. Many counts were recorded for this clonotype. Regarding time point: newly diagnosed GD, antithyroid drugs for less than 3 months. The TCR library was prepared using RNA isolated from PBMCs. TCR beta libraries were built with iRepertoire HTBI primers and Arm-PCR of CDR3 regions. One entry per CDR3 protein results from TCRdb running MiXCR on the multiplex PCR reads. This table holds 550,000 to 600,000 distinct CDR3 sequences, around 15% found once. The CDR3 extends over 15 amino acids. V dropped 7 bases and J dropped 4 bases, with 17 bases sitting between them. These data were also filed under a second study, of T cells in Graves' hyperthyroidism and ophthalmopathy.

The receptor comes from a man aged 18 to 29 with Graves disease. The chain recombines TRBV12-3 or TRBV12-4 with TRBJ2-1; D is perhaps TRBD1 (6 bases). Specimen: peripheral blood mononuclear cells (PBMCs), collected at new diagnosis, from a patient treated with antithyroid drugs. The CDR3 loop is CASTLGAGGYNEQFF. In DNA form, the CDR3 reads TGTGCCAGCACCTTGGGGGCGGGCGGGTACAATGAGCAGTTCTTC.